This T cell receptor (beta chain) emerged from a study of OX40 agonist ivuxolimab in advanced cancers. Background for the entire study: The costimulatory receptor OX40 (CD134) was targeted by ivuxolimab, a fully human IgG2 agonistic monoclonal antibody. Among the roughly 50 dose-escalation patients, about 19 had hepatocellular carcinoma, approximately 15 melanoma, 9 renal cell carcinoma and 9 head and neck cancer. Peripheral TCRbeta sequencing aimed to test whether ivuxolimab altered TCR sequence diversity and caused clonal T-cell expansion. Three dose-escalation patients achieved partial responses, one with hepatocellular carcinoma and two with cutaneous melanoma. The paper describes the monotherapy dose-escalation part (N ≈ 50 patients) of the phase I trial of ivuxolimab. Patients were allowed to have had prior anti-PD-1, anti-PD-L1 or anti-CTLA-4 therapy, and approximately 40% of the dose-escalation patients had been treated with checkpoint inhibitors. The dose-escalation cohort was about 86% male with a mean age of approximately 59 years, ranging from roughly 20 to 80. Intravenous ivuxolimab was administered to patients every 2 weeks at six dose levels: 0.01, 0.1, 0.3, 1.5, 3 and 10 mg/kg.

Overall study results and their limits: Low levels of normalized T-cell clonal expansion were also seen in some nonresponding patients. In the 0.1-3.0 mg/kg groups, partial responders had among the lowest normalized peripheral clonal expansion, particularly in CD8+ T cells. Which antigens the clonally expanded peripheral T cells were specific for was not determined. At doses of 0.1 to 3.0 mg/kg, clonal expansion of both CD4+ and CD8+ T cells in blood was seen between baseline and week 6. After ivuxolimab, more expanded clones were found on average in CD8+ T cells than in CD4+ T cells.

Counted from cysteine to phenylalanine, this CDR3 has 13 amino acids. The read is trimmed to its CDR3 DNA, 39 bases read in frame from base 1. The germline V gene encodes CDR1 KGHSH and CDR2 LQKENI. V loses 2 bases, J loses 1 base, and the germline ends lie 6 bases apart. The trial excluded patients who had a history of autoimmune disease or were on systemic immunosuppression. Peripheral blood for TCR sequencing was collected from all dose cohorts at baseline, on cycle 4 day 1, and on cycle 7 day 1. Samples came from an open-label, multicenter, first-in-human phase I dose-escalation trial of ivuxolimab. Adults with locally advanced or metastatic melanoma, renal cell carcinoma, hepatocellular carcinoma or head and neck squamous cell carcinoma were enrolled in the trial. Before TCR sequencing, CD4+ and CD8+ T cells were separately sorted from peripheral blood. Worth noting for this clone: The clone's antigen remains unknown. Qualities for individual bases were not recorded, and no much larger clone is one base off.

Genomic DNA was isolated from the sorted cells so that the TCRbeta CDR3 region could be sequenced. The immunoSEQ Assay was used for sequencing of TCRbeta CDR3 regions. TCRdb's version of the immuneACCESS table is confined to in-frame rearrangements and falls short of the full clone set. An unresolved V gene accounts for under half of the shortfall where checked; the remainder is of unknown origin. Counted in this sample were tens of thousands of clones; roughly 84% of them appeared once. The leading ten clones occupy more than 14% of the sample. This sample comprised CD4+ or CD8+ T cells sorted from blood, obtained in a trial of the OX40 agonist ivuxolimab. The source of this sequence is an adult with an advanced solid tumor such as melanoma, head and neck, liver or kidney cancer. The V and J segments used are TRBV18 and TRBJ2-7; the D gene remains uncertain. The DNA sequence is given as TGTGCCAGCTCACCAGCGCAATCCTACGAGCAGTACTTC. Translation gives CASSPAQSYEQYF.